The 22 T cell receptor beta chains below come from one sample, sequenced in a study of neoadjuvant anti-PD-1 for oral cavity cancer. Method: immunoSEQ multiplex PCR; TCRdb's copy keeps in-frame clones and lacks some. The sample has approximately 12,000 clones, 60% to 80% seen once. Sequencing used tumor tissue, obtained before nivolumab (anti-PD-1) treatment. The source of these receptors is a person aged 35-79 years with oral cavity squamous cell carcinoma. The donor label of this sample is uncertain.

In regard to this clone: The junction does not match germline at one end; this may be a read error. The chain carries TRBV7-7 and TRBJ2-1, with TRBD2 matching 10 bases. Germline loops: CDR1 SSHAT, CDR2 FNYEAQ (reference sequence). The CDR3 loop spans 14 amino acids. This chain's CDR3 is CASSQTSGNDEQFF. In DNA, the CDR3 is TGTGCTAGCAGCCAAACTAGCGGGAACGATGAGCAGTTCTTC.

This clone was detected only a few times. The rearrangement links TRBV11-2 to TRBJ2-7; perhaps TRBD2 as D (5 bases). V lost 5 bases to trimming and J lost 7 bases, with 24 bases between them. The CDR3 runs 16 residues. The germline V gene encodes CDR1 SGHAT and CDR2 FQNNGV. Written as DNA, the CDR3 is TGTGCCAGCAGCCCGCCATCGTCTGGAGGCCTACGGGAGCAGTACTTC. As protein: CASSPPSSGGLREQYF.

The J gene is TRBJ2-3, the V gene TRBV6-1, with 12 bases lining up with TRBD2. The germline gives CDR1 MNHNS, CDR2 SASEGT. With 6 bases clipped from V and 4 bases from J, the junction kept 5 bases outside the gene matches. This CDR3 region has 15 residues. CDR3 protein: CASRLAGGGSDTQYF. The CDR3 nucleotides are TGTGCCAGCAGACTAGCGGGAGGTGGATCAGATACGCAGTATTTT.

This chain connects TRBV5-1 to TRBJ2-3; 12 nucleotides line up with TRBD2. Per the germline V gene, CDR1 is SGHRS and CDR2 is YFSETQ. This CDR3 spans 17 amino acids. Trimming cost V 4 bases and J 4 bases; bases outside gene matches: 10. This chain's CDR3 is CASSPDRGLAGSDTQYF. For the CDR3, the DNA is TGCGCCAGCAGCCCCGACCGAGGACTAGCGGGGTCAGATACGCAGTATTTT.

The chain recombines TRBV27 with TRBJ1-4, with 7 bases lining up with TRBD1. Trimming removed 6 bases from V and 8 bases from J; junction bases left unmatched: 9. The CDR3 is made up of 14 amino acids. Germline CDR1 and CDR2: MNHEY and SMNVEV (reference sequence). CDR3 DNA: TGTGCCAGCAGGGAGAGACAGGGAAGGGAAAAACTGTTTTTT. Translation: CASRERQGREKLFF.

Judged by abundance, this clone is medium-sized. The chain combines TRBV7-9 with TRBJ2-1, with TRBD2 matching over 7 bases. CDR1 is SEHNR, CDR2 FQNEAQ, per germline (reference sequence). V lost 3 bases and J lost 0; bases outside the gene matches: 8. The CDR3 is made up of 17 amino acids. CDR3 sequence (DNA): TGTGCCAGCAGCTTTGGCTTAGCGGGCCGCTCCTACAATGAGCAGTTCTTC. It yields the protein CASSFGLAGRSYNEQFF.

The chain joins TRBV5-1 to TRBJ1-1; D remains ambiguous. The CDR3 has 14 amino acids. V lost 5 bases and J lost 1, with 12 bases in between. CDR1 and CDR2 from the germline V gene are SGHRS and YFSETQ. The CDR3 protein is CASSTRGGNTEAFF. The CDR3 region has the DNA TGCGCCAGCAGTACCCGGGGAGGGAACACTGAAGCTTTCTTT.

V usage is TRBV6-1 and J usage is TRBJ1-6; 7 positions agree with TRBD1. The CDR3 covers 12 residues. J gave up 14 bases and V 5 bases, and 6 bases lay outside the gene matches. Germline V gene lookup returns CDR1 MNHNS and CDR2 SASEGT. The CDR3 DNA follows: TGTGCCAGCAGTCCGCTACAGGGGACCCTCCACTTT. Its translation: CASSPLQGTLHF.

This sequence joins TRBV19 and TRBJ1-4, with D perhaps TRBD1 (5 bases). The CDR3 length is 15 residues. The ends were cut back, 6 bases at V and 7 bases at J, with 18 bases in the middle. Germline V lookup: CDR1 LNHDA, CDR2 SQIVND (reference sequence). Here the CDR3 reads CASSSTGVEREKLFF. The CDR3 nucleotides are TGTGCCAGTAGCTCTACAGGAGTCGAACGTGAAAAACTGTTTTTT.

The chain joins TRBV19 to TRBJ2-7, with 7 nucleotides matching TRBD1. The ends lost 0 bases at V and 3 bases at J; junction bases unmatched: 14. The CDR3 covers 18 residues. Germline V gene data show CDR1 as LNHDA and CDR2 as SQIVND (reference sequence). The DNA of the CDR3 is TGTGCCAGTAGTATAGAATTCTACGAAACAGGGGCGGGCTACGAGCAGTACTTC. Translating gives CASSIEFYETGAGYEQYF. Full variable domain (missing parts from reference TRBV19 and TRBJ2-7): DGGITQSPKYLFRKEGQNVTLSCEQNLNHDAMYWYRQDPGQGLRLIYYSQIVNDFQKGDIAEGYSVSREKKESFPLTVTSAQKNPTAFYLCASSIEFYETGAGYEQYFGPGTRLTVT.

The V call is TRBV7-9, the J call TRBJ1-1; D call uncertain. The CDR3 consists of 12 residues. Per germline, CDR1 SEHNR and CDR2 FQNEAQ (reference sequence). V dropped 4 bases and J dropped 7 bases, with 10 bases sitting between them. The CDR3 DNA reads TGTGCCAGCAGCTACTCAGGTAGTGAAGCTTTCTTT. It specifies CASSYSGSEAFF.

CDR3 amino acids: CASISDGHNSPLHF. CDR3 coding DNA: TGTGCCAGCATCTCCGACGGACATAATTCACCCCTCCACTTT. The chain joins TRBV7-9 to TRBJ1-6; D not resolved. Deletions cut 7 bases from V and 5 bases from J, with 12 bases between. The germline V gene has CDR1 SEHNR and CDR2 FQNEAQ (reference sequence). The CDR3 runs 14 residues.

V and J are TRBV6-1 and TRBJ1-5; D is undetermined. The CDR3 runs to 15 residues. Trimming removed 4 bases at V and 2 bases at J, with 12 bases between. Germline-derived CDR1 and CDR2 are MNHNS and SASEGT. The DNA for the CDR3 is TGTGCCAGCAGTGTAAGACCTCGTGGCAATCAGCCCCAGCATTTT. Encoded protein: CASSVRPRGNQPQHF.

V is TRBV6-5 and J is TRBJ2-2; 7 nucleotides agree with TRBD2. CDR3 length: 14 residues. Germline loops: CDR1 MNHEY, CDR2 SVGAGI. V lost 6 bases and J lost 4; bases outside the gene matches: 5. DNA for the CDR3: TGTGCCAGCAGACCTGGGAGGGGCACCGGGGAGCTGTTTTTT. Translating it yields CASRPGRGTGELFF.

The rearrangement links TRBV6-1 to TRBJ2-1; no reliable D call. Trimming removed 2 bases at V and 6 bases at J, with 8 bases between. This CDR3 contains 13 residues. In germline, CDR1 is MNHNS, CDR2 SASEGT. CDR3 amino acids: CASSEKTLNEQFF. The CDR3 DNA sequence: TGTGCCAGCAGTGAAAAGACTCTCAATGAGCAGTTCTTC.

This chain joins TRBV30 and TRBJ1-1; 10 bases fit TRBD1. The V segment lost 6 bases and the J segment 10 bases; nucleotides outside the gene matches: 11. Germline values: CDR1 GTSNPN, CDR2 SVGIG (reference sequence). The CDR3 extends over 13 amino acids. For the CDR3, the DNA is TGTGCCTGCCCCGCCCCCGACAGGGGGCGAGCTTTCTTT. Protein sequence: CACPAPDRGRAFF.

The V gene is TRBV27, the J gene TRBJ1-5; D is possibly TRBD1 (5 bases). CDR3 length: 12 amino acids. Germline CDR1 MNHEY, CDR2 SMNVEV (reference sequence). Trimming took off 8 bases at V and 5 bases at J, with 10 bases between the two ends. CDR3 region: CASGQGDQPQHF. The CDR3 nucleotides are TGTGCCAGCGGTCAGGGTGATCAGCCCCAGCATTTT.

This clone has a handful of counts. J is TRBJ2-1 and V is TRBV6-1, with TRBD1 matching 9 bases. The CDR3 is 15 residues long. J gave up 5 bases and V 5 bases, and 7 bases lay outside the gene matches. Germline V CDR1 and CDR2: MNHNS, SASEGT. The CDR3 loop reads CASSSGTGRNNEQFF. In nucleotides, the CDR3 is TGTGCCAGCAGTTCAGGGACAGGGAGGAACAATGAGCAGTTCTTC.

The J gene is TRBJ1-5, the V gene TRBV7-8; 8 nucleotides align to TRBD1. The junction had 6 bases not matched to a gene; V was cut back by 6 bases and J by 5 bases. Germline-derived CDR1 and CDR2 are SGHVS and FQNEAQ. This CDR3 spans 14 amino acids. CDR3 sequence: CASRQGGGDQPQHF. In DNA form, the CDR3 reads TGTGCCAGCAGACAGGGGGGAGGCGATCAGCCCCAGCATTTT.

The chain joins TRBV29-1 to TRBJ1-2; no reliable D call. The CDR3 is made up of 12 amino acids. Germline V gene data show CDR1 as SQVTM and CDR2 as ANQGSEA. Trimming took 6 bases from V and 1 from J, leaving 9 bases between them. The CDR3 sequence is CSVWGNNYGYTF. DNA of the CDR3: TGCAGCGTATGGGGTAATAACTATGGCTACACCTTC.

The chain combines TRBV2 with TRBJ2-7, with TRBD1 as a possible D gene (5 bases). Trimming pared 6 bases from V and 3 bases from J, leaving 30 bases between. CDR1 is SNHLY, CDR2 FYNNEI, per germline. This CDR3 has 19 residues. The CDR3, as DNA: TGTGCCAGCAGCCCCAGGGCAGGTTTCGGCACGGCCGAGATCTACGAGCAGTACTTC. As protein: CASSPRAGFGTAEIYEQYF. The variable domain in full, with the rest retrieved from reference TRBV2 and TRBJ2-7, is EPEVTQTPSHQVTQMGQEVILRCVPISNHLYFYWYRQILGQKVEFLVSFYNNEISEKSEIFDDQFSVERPDGSNFTLKIRSTKLEDSAMYFCASSPRAGFGTAEIYEQYFGPGTRLTVT.

J is TRBJ2-6 and V is TRBV2; D not resolved. Germline V gives CDR1 SNHLY, CDR2 FYNNEI. V was clipped by 6 bases and J by 0 bases, with 9 bases between them. There are 15 residues in the CDR3. The CDR3 reads CASRESGSGANVLTF. For the CDR3, the DNA is TGTGCCAGCAGGGAGTCGGGCTCTGGGGCCAACGTCCTGACTTTC.